The TCR beta chain described here comes from a study of siplizumab effects on memory and regulatory T cells. Overall study findings and caveats: A minor share of alloreactive clones matched unstimulated subsets. Siplizumab conditions gave an average of approximately 70% Treg-derived mappable alloreactive CD4+ clones, versus 25% to 30% for controls.

Concerning this clone itself: Its antigen remains unidentified. Sequence at one end of the junction differs from germline and may be a read error.

Cells from the mixed lymphocyte reaction were cocultured for 6 days at 37°C. Germline V gene sequence: CDR1 SSHAT, CDR2 FNYEAQ (reference sequence). This CDR3 has 13 residues. The repertoire was sequenced with immunoSEQ multiplex PCR; TCRdb's copy has only in-frame clones and lacks some. The sample records roughly 9,600 clones, roughly 40% being singletons. The V and J genes are TRBV7-7 and TRBJ2-1; possible D gene TRBD2, 6 bases. The specimen was CFSE-low (dividing) CD4+ T cells sorted from an allogeneic mixed lymphocyte reaction. This clonotype was sampled from a human donor in good health; the cells came from an allogeneic mixed lymphocyte reaction. The CDR3 nucleotides are TGTGCTAGCAGCTTCTCGCGGGATCGTGAGCAGTTCTTC. This encodes CASSFSRDREQFF.